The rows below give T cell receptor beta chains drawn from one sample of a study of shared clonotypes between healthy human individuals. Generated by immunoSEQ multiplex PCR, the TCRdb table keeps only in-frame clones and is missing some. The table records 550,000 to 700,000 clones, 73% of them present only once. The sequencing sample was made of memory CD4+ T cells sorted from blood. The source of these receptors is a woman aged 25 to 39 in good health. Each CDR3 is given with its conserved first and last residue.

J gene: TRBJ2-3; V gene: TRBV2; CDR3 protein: CASTQRETDTQYF
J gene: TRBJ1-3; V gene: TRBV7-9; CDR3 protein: CASSPPPRWGNTIYF
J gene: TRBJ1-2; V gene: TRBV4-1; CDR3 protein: CASSLGEGRSYTF
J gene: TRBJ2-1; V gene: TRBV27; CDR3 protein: CASSLLADFTYNEQFF
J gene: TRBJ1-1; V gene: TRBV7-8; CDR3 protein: CASSSTRSSMNTEAFF
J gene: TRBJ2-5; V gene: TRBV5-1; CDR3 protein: CASSLAGGQETQYF
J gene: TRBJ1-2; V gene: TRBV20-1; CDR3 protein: CISGGDGYTF
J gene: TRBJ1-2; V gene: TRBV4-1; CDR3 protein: CASSRPGQGGDYGYTF
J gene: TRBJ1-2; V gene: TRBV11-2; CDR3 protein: CASSSGVNYGYTF
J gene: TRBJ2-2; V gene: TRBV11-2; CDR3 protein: CASTLTGNTGELFF
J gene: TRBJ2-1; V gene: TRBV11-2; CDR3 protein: CASSPRKTSGSYNEQFF
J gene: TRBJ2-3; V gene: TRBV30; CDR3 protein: CAWRGGGTDTQYF
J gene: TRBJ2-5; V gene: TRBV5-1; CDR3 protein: CASSPGTLETQYF
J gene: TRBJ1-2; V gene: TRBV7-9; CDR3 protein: CASSLPINRGREGYTF
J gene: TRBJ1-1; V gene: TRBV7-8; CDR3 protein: CASSLGDVWGTEAFF
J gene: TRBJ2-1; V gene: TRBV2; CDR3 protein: CASSEVLAHNEQFF
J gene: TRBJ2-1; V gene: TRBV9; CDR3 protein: CASGRLAGGVGNEQFF
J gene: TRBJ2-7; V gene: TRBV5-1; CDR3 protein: CASSLSGTYEQYF
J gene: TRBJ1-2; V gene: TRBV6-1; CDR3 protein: CASSEQVDYGYTF
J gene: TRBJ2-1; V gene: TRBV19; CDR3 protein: CASSRMTSINEQFF
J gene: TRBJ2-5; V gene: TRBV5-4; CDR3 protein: CASSKGGWGIIKETQYF
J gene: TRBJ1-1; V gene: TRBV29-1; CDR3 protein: CSADRGNTEAFF
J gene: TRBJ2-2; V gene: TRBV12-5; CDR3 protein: CASGLVTGPRTGELFF
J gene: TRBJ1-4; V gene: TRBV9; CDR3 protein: CASSVGRGQEKLFF
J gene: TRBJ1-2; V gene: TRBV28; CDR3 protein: CASSLQDYGYTF
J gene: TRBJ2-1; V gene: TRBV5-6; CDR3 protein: CASSLFWTAEYNEQFF
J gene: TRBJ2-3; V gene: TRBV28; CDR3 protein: CASRETGLGTQYF
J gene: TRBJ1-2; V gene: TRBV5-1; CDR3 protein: CASSPGRTGDGYTF
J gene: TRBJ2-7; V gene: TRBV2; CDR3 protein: CASSELTFYEQYF
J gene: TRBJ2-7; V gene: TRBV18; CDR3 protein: CASSSSSYEQYF
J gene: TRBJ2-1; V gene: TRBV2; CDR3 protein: CASSILGGYNEQFF
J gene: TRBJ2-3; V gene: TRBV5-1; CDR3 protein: CASNSGSTDTQYF
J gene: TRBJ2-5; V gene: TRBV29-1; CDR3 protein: CSAQTGQETQYF
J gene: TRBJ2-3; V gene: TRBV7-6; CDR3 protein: CASSLGTGPDTQYF
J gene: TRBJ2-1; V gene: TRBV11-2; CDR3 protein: CASSLGLAGGPSSYNEQFF
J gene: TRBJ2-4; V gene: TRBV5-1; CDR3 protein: CASSLGDGAKNIQYF